A single sample gave rise to the 2 T cell receptor beta chains below, sequenced in a study of Graves' ophthalmopathy and Graves' hyperthyroidism (dated by TCRdb to the late 2010s). The run used an Illumina HiSeq 2000. For repertoire sequencing, TCR beta CDR3 regions were amplified from RNA transcripts. HTBI primers and the Qiagen OneStep RT-PCR kit were used in a first-round RT-PCR, which was followed by a second-round multiplex PCR, size selection and purification. TCRdb applied fastp at Q25 and MiXCR to the public reads, then kept only in-frame beta chains. Rows are combined by CDR3 protein, so each entry shows the most common genes and DNA. The sample profile shows hundreds of thousands of distinct CDR3 sequences; around 40% of them were found once. Approximately 46% of the sample goes to the ten largest clones. The sequenced sample consisted of peripheral blood. The receptors come from an adult man with Graves' ophthalmopathy.

The J gene is TRBJ2-5, the V gene TRBV29-1, with a tentative D call TRBD1 (6 bases). Trimming took off 4 bases at V and 2 bases at J, with 17 bases between the two ends. The CDR3 spans 15 residues. Per germline, CDR1 SQVTM and CDR2 ANQGSEA. CDR3 sequence reads: CSVGLVGAPQETQYF. Here the CDR3 DNA reads TGCAGCGTTGGTCTGGTGGGGGCCCCTCAAGAGACCCAGTACTTC. Complete variable domain (other parts from reference TRBV29-1 and TRBJ2-5): SAVISQKPSRDICQRGTSLTIQCQVDSQVTMMFWYRQQPGQSLTLIATANQGSEATYESGFVIDKFPISRPNLTFSTLTVSNMSPEDSSIYLCSVGLVGAPQETQYFGPGTRLLVL.

The rearrangement uses TRBV10-3 and TRBJ2-7; D possibly corresponds to TRBD1 (6 bases). The CDR3 covers 15 residues. The V and J ends lost 5 bases and 2 bases respectively, with 16 bases between them. Germline-derived CDR1 and CDR2 are ENHRY and SYGVKD. In DNA form, the CDR3 reads TGTGCCATCAGTCGTACAGGGCAGGGGCCCTACGAGCAGTACTTC. It translates to CAISRTGQGPYEQYF.